This TCR beta chain comes out of a study of cytomegalovirus exposure and HLA in healthy donors. PCR employed 60 Vbeta and 13 Jbeta primers. Sequenced by immunoSEQ multiplex PCR; TCRdb stores in-frame clones only, minus some. Of around 130,000 clones in the sample, approximately 91% were seen once. The germline V gene encodes CDR1 SEHNR and CDR2 FQNEAQ (reference sequence). The CDR3 has 15 residues. With regard to this clone: Germline is not matched at one junction end, which may reflect a read error.

The source material was PBMCs. The chain is built from TRBV7-9 and TRBJ2-2; 7 positions agree with TRBD2. This TCR derives from a woman between 35 and 50 years old in good health and CMV-seronegative. The CDR3 sequence: CSSSRTRSSTGELFF. The CDR3 bases are TGTTCCAGCAGCCGGACTAGGTCGAGCACCGGGGAGCTGTTTTTT.